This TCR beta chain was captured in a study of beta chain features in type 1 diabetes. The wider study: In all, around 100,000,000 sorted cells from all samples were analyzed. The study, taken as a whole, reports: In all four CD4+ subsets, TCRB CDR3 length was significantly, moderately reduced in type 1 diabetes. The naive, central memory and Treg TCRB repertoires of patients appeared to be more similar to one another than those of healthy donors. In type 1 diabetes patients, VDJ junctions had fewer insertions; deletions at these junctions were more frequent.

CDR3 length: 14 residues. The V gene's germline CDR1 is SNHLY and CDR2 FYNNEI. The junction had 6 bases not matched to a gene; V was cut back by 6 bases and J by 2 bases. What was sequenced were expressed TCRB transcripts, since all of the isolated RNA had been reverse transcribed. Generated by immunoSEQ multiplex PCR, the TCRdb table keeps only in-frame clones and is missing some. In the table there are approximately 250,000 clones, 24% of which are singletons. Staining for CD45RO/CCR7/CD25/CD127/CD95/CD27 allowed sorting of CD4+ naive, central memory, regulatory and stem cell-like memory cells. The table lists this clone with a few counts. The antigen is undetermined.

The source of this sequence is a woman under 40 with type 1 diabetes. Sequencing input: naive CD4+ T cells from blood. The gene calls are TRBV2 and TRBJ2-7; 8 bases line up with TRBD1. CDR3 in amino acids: CASSPGQAPYEQYF. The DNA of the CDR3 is TGTGCCAGCAGCCCGGGACAGGCTCCCTACGAGCAGTACTTC. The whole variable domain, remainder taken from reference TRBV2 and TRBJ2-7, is EPEVTQTPSHQVTQMGQEVILRCVPISNHLYFYWYRQILGQKVEFLVSFYNNEISEKSEIFDDQFSVERPDGSNFTLKIRSTKLEDSAMYFCASSPGQAPYEQYFGPGTRLTVT.